This T cell receptor beta chain comes out of a study of shared clonotypes between healthy human individuals. The protocol was immunoSEQ multiplex PCR, while the TCRdb copy is restricted to in-frame clones and leaves out a portion. Here the sample spans roughly 2.5 million clones, 90% to 95% being singletons. This CDR3 is built from 15 residues. The germline gives CDR1 SGHTA, CDR2 FQGNSA. The germline V and J ends were trimmed by 1 base and 4 bases, with 14 bases remaining between them. The sequence was obtained from a man younger than 35 in good health. Sequenced sample: naive CD4+ T cells sorted from blood. Specified subset: CD45RA+ positively selected. V usage is TRBV7-2 and J usage is TRBJ2-7; tentative D call: TRBD2 (7 bases). The CDR3 DNA reads TGTGCCAGCAGCTTAGTGCTGGGGGGGGCTTACGAGCAGTACTTC. Translation gives CASSLVLGGAYEQYF.